This is a list of T cell receptor beta chains from one sample in a study of a mutant IDH1 vaccine in newly diagnosed glioma. Assay: immunoSEQ multiplex PCR; the TCRdb copy retains only in-frame clones and omits some. Of about 88,000 clones in the sample, roughly 80% were seen once. The sequencing used PBMCs, collected from a glioma patient treated with radiotherapy, temozolomide or both. The receptor source for this set is a man aged 35 to 55 with glioma. Some clones in this sample may be carry-over from other donors' samples. Each CDR3 is given with its conserved first and last residue. Each record gives: CDR3 length, J gene, V gene, clone size, D gene, CDR3 DNA, CDR3 protein. A D gene is named only where the DNA matches it firmly. Some rows mark clone size as missing; the rest say once, few, many or name a class of expanded clone.

length: 15
J: TRBJ2-1
V: TRBV11-1
size: NA
D: TRBD1
DNA: TGTGCCAGCAGCCGACAGGGGGGACACTACAATGAGCAGTTCTTC
CDR3: CASSRQGGHYNEQFF

length: 15
J: TRBJ1-3
V: TRBV6-6
size: few
D: NA
DNA: TGTGCCAGCAGTTACTTCGGGTCCTCTGGAAACACCATATATTTT
CDR3: CASSYFGSSGNTIYF

length: 16
J: TRBJ2-1
V: TRBV19
size: NA
D: TRBD1
DNA: TGTGCCAGTAGTATAGCCGGACAGGGTGACTCCAATGAGCAGTTCTTC
CDR3: CASSIAGQGDSNEQFF

length: 16
J: TRBJ1-4
V: TRBV5-4
size: many
D: NA
DNA: TGTGCCAGCAGCTTGGACGCAGGGTCAACTAATGAAAAACTGTTTTTT
CDR3: CASSLDAGSTNEKLFF

length: 14
J: TRBJ2-2
V: TRBV15
size: NA
D: NA
DNA: TGTGCCACCAGCAGAGGGTATAACACCGGGGAGCTGTTTTTT
CDR3: CATSRGYNTGELFF

length: 12
J: TRBJ2-3
V: TRBV5-4
size: NA
D: NA
DNA: TGTGCCAGCAGCTTGGCCACAGATACGCAGTATTTT
CDR3: CASSLATDTQYF

length: 12
J: TRBJ1-4
V: TRBV18
size: NA
D: NA
DNA: TGTGCCAGCTCACCGATCAATGAAAAACTGTTTTTT
CDR3: CASSPINEKLFF

length: 16
J: TRBJ2-5
V: TRBV5-1
size: NA
D: TRBD2
DNA: TGCGCCAGCAGCGACACTAGCGGGGGGATTCGGGAGACCCAGTACTTC
CDR3: CASSDTSGGIRETQYF

length: 12
J: TRBJ1-1
V: TRBV18
size: once
D: NA
DNA: TGTGCCAGCTCACCACCTTCGGCCGAAGCTTTCTTT
CDR3: CASSPPSAEAFF

length: 15
J: TRBJ1-3
V: TRBV11-2
size: NA
D: TRBD1
DNA: TGTGCCAGCAGCCCAAAGGGGGCAAGCGGAAACACCATATATTTT
CDR3: CASSPKGASGNTIYF

length: 19
J: TRBJ1-2
V: TRBV27
size: once
D: TRBD1
DNA: TGTGCCAGCAGCCGATGGTCCGGGACAGGGGGAATCGGGCGCTATGGCTACACCTTC
CDR3: CASSRWSGTGGIGRYGYTF

length: 12
J: TRBJ1-5
V: TRBV15
size: NA
D: NA
DNA: TGTGCCACCAGCTTACATAACGGGCCCCAGCATTTT
CDR3: CATSLHNGPQHF

length: 13
J: TRBJ1-4
V: TRBV7-9
size: few
D: NA
DNA: TGTGCCAGCAGCCTAAACGCAGGGGAAAAACTGTTTTTT
CDR3: CASSLNAGEKLFF

length: 18
J: TRBJ2-1
V: TRBV19
size: once
D: TRBD1
DNA: TGTGCCAGTATGAAGGCCAGAACAGGGGGGCGTACGGACAATGAGCAGTTCTTC
CDR3: CASMKARTGGRTDNEQFF

length: 13
J: TRBJ2-1
V: TRBV7-6
size: NA
D: NA
DNA: TGTGCCAGCAGCTTAGTTGTCTACAATGAGCAGTTCTTC
CDR3: CASSLVVYNEQFF

length: 11
J: TRBJ2-2
V: TRBV20-1
size: NA
D: NA
DNA: TGCAGTGCTACAGGGGCCGGGGAGCTGTTTTTT
CDR3: CSATGAGELFF

length: 13
J: TRBJ2-7
V: TRBV5-6
size: NA
D: NA
DNA: TGTGCCAGCAGCTTTTCATCCCCCTACGAGCAGTACTTC
CDR3: CASSFSSPYEQYF

length: 14
J: TRBJ2-5
V: TRBV7-9
size: NA
D: NA
DNA: TGTGCCAGCAGTCCTACGGGGGCGATAGAGACCCAGTACTTC
CDR3: CASSPTGAIETQYF

length: 15
J: TRBJ2-1
V: TRBV6-6
size: NA
D: NA
DNA: TGTGCCAGCAGAGTGCCGGGACTTGACTACAATGAGCAGTTCTTC
CDR3: CASRVPGLDYNEQFF

length: 16
J: TRBJ1-4
V: TRBV4-1
size: NA
D: TRBD1
DNA: TGCGCCAGCAGCCAGGGCCGAGGGACAGGTGGGGAAAAACTGTTTTTT
CDR3: CASSQGRGTGGEKLFF

length: 15
J: TRBJ2-1
V: TRBV9
size: once
D: NA
DNA: TGTGCCAGCAGCGTAGAGCGGGGACACTACAATGAGCAGTTCTTC
CDR3: CASSVERGHYNEQFF

length: 13
J: TRBJ2-1
V: TRBV29-1
size: NA
D: NA
DNA: TGCAGCGTTGAGGTAGGGCCCTACAATGAGCAGTTCTTC
CDR3: CSVEVGPYNEQFF

length: 14
J: TRBJ1-2
V: TRBV5-1
size: NA
D: NA
DNA: TGCGCCAGCAGCTTGGACAGGGAAGGGCATGGCTACACCTTC
CDR3: CASSLDREGHGYTF

length: 12
J: TRBJ1-2
V: TRBV19
size: NA
D: NA
DNA: TGTGCCAGCACGAGCGGGAACTATGGCTACACCTTC
CDR3: CASTSGNYGYTF

length: 13
J: TRBJ2-7
V: TRBV29-1
size: NA
D: TRBD1
DNA: TGCAGCGCCGGGACAGACCTCGATTACGAGCAGTACTTC
CDR3: CSAGTDLDYEQYF

length: 15
J: TRBJ1-1
V: TRBV5-4
size: once
D: TRBD1
DNA: TGTGCCAGCAGCTTGGCCACAGGGGTTCCTCCTGAAGCTTTCTTT
CDR3: CASSLATGVPPEAFF

length: 13
J: TRBJ1-2
V: TRBV9
size: once
D: NA
DNA: TGTGCCAGCAGCCGAGACAGGTCCCACGGCTACACCTTC
CDR3: CASSRDRSHGYTF

length: 18
J: TRBJ1-1
V: TRBV6-1
size: NA
D: TRBD1
DNA: TGTGCCAGCAGTGCCCAGGGGGGGGGACGGGGTGTGAACACTGAAGCTTTCTTT
CDR3: CASSAQGGGRGVNTEAFF

length: 13
J: TRBJ1-6
V: TRBV6-1
size: NA
D: NA
DNA: TGTGCCAGCAGTGAAATCGCAGATTCACCCCTCCACTTT
CDR3: CASSEIADSPLHF

length: 13
J: TRBJ1-6
V: TRBV27
size: many
D: TRBD1
DNA: TGTGCCAGCAGGGGGACAGGGGGTTCACCCCTCCACTTT
CDR3: CASRGTGGSPLHF

length: 13
J: TRBJ1-1
V: TRBV5-1
size: few
D: TRBD1
DNA: TGCGCCAGCAGCACGGACAGGGGCACTGAAGCTTTCTTT
CDR3: CASSTDRGTEAFF

length: 14
J: TRBJ1-2
V: TRBV15
size: few
D: NA
DNA: TGTGCCACCAGCAGAGGCCTAGAGAACTATGGCTACACCTTC
CDR3: CATSRGLENYGYTF

length: 11
J: TRBJ1-2
V: TRBV5-6
size: once
D: NA
DNA: TGTGCCAGCAGCTTGGACTTTGGCTACACCTTC
CDR3: CASSLDFGYTF

length: 13
J: TRBJ1-5
V: TRBV5-1
size: NA
D: NA
DNA: TGCGCCAGCAGCTTGGGGACAAATCAGCCCCAGCATTTT
CDR3: CASSLGTNQPQHF

length: 19
J: TRBJ1-3
V: TRBV19
size: NA
D: NA
DNA: TGTGCCAGTAGTATGGGACCCCAGGCAGGATGGCGGGGTGGAAACACCATATATTTT
CDR3: CASSMGPQAGWRGGNTIYF

length: 13
J: TRBJ2-5
V: TRBV18
size: NA
D: TRBD1
DNA: TGTGCCAGCTCGGACAGGGTTCAAGAGACCCAGTACTTC
CDR3: CASSDRVQETQYF

length: 15
J: TRBJ1-6
V: TRBV21-1
size: NA
D: NA
DNA: TGTGCCAGCAGCAAAGTTAGGCCCTATAATTCACCCCTCCACTTT
CDR3: CASSKVRPYNSPLHF

length: 14
J: TRBJ2-7
V: TRBV5-1
size: NA
D: TRBD1
DNA: TGCGCCAGCAGCTTGGCGGGACAGAGCTACGAGCAGTACTTC
CDR3: CASSLAGQSYEQYF

length: 15
J: TRBJ1-2
V: TRBV18
size: NA
D: NA
DNA: TGTGCCAGCTCACCCGCTGGCCAGGAAGACTATGGCTACACCTTC
CDR3: CASSPAGQEDYGYTF

length: 16
J: TRBJ2-3
V: TRBV15
size: NA
D: TRBD2
DNA: TGTGCCACCAGCAGAGATCCAGCGGGATACACAGATACGCAGTATTTT
CDR3: CATSRDPAGYTDTQYF

length: 22
J: TRBJ1-5
V: TRBV4-1
size: NA
D: TRBD1
DNA: TGCGCCAGCGGCCAAGTCTCGCTAACCGGGACAGGGGGACCTCGGAGCAATCAGCCCCAGCATTTT
CDR3: CASGQVSLTGTGGPRSNQPQHF

length: 14
J: TRBJ1-2
V: TRBV6-5
size: NA
D: TRBD1
DNA: TGTGCCAGCAGGTCCGGACAGGGTCACTACGGCTACACCTTC
CDR3: CASRSGQGHYGYTF

length: 15
J: TRBJ2-2
V: TRBV29-1
size: NA
D: TRBD2
DNA: TGCAGCGTTGAACCTAGCGGAGCGAACACCGGGGAGCTGTTTTTT
CDR3: CSVEPSGANTGELFF

length: 15
J: TRBJ2-7
V: TRBV5-6
size: NA
D: TRBD1
DNA: TGTGCCAGCAGCTGGGGACAGCGAAGCTCCTACGAGCAGTACTTC
CDR3: CASSWGQRSSYEQYF

length: 13
J: TRBJ1-2
V: TRBV6-6
size: NA
D: NA
DNA: TGTGCCAGCAGTTACCCGGACATCCGCGGCTACACCTTC
CDR3: CASSYPDIRGYTF

length: 15
J: TRBJ2-1
V: TRBV6-6
size: NA
D: NA
DNA: TGTGCCAGCAGTCTTGACGGATCCTCCTACAATGAGCAGTTCTTC
CDR3: CASSLDGSSYNEQFF

length: 11
J: TRBJ1-1
V: TRBV20-1
size: NA
D: NA
DNA: TGCAGTGCTAGAGGGCAGGGCCCAGCTTTCTTT
CDR3: CSARGQGPAFF

length: 13
J: TRBJ2-7
V: TRBV29-1
size: NA
D: TRBD1
DNA: TGCAGCGTTGAGACAGGGGGGGCCTACGAGCAGTACTTC
CDR3: CSVETGGAYEQYF

length: 15
J: TRBJ2-7
V: TRBV6-5
size: NA
D: TRBD1
DNA: TGTGCCAGCAGTTACTCGAGGCAGGGGGCGTATGAGCAGTACTTC
CDR3: CASSYSRQGAYEQYF

length: 15
J: TRBJ1-2
V: TRBV14
size: NA
D: TRBD1
DNA: TGTGCCAGCAGTCGGGACAGGGGGCATAACTATGGCTACACCTTC
CDR3: CASSRDRGHNYGYTF

length: 16
J: TRBJ1-4
V: TRBV4-1
size: NA
D: NA
DNA: TGCGCCAGCAGCCAACCCGGAGGTACGGCTAATGAAAAACTGTTTTTT
CDR3: CASSQPGGTANEKLFF

length: 13
J: TRBJ2-7
V: TRBV25-1
size: NA
D: TRBD1
DNA: TGTGCCAGTAAACCAGGGGGCTCGGGCGAGCAGTACTTC
CDR3: CASKPGGSGEQYF

length: 15
J: TRBJ1-3
V: TRBV10-3
size: once
D: TRBD1
DNA: TGTGCCATCAGCCTGGGACAGGCTTTCGGAAACACCATATATTTT
CDR3: CAISLGQAFGNTIYF

length: 15
J: TRBJ2-1
V: TRBV29-1
size: once
D: NA
DNA: TGCAGCGTTTTGGGGGGTACGTACTCCTACAATGAGCAGTTCTTC
CDR3: CSVLGGTYSYNEQFF

length: 15
J: TRBJ1-6
V: TRBV6-5
size: NA
D: NA
DNA: TGTGCCAGCAGTTACGGGGACGTGCTAAATTCACCCCTCCACTTT
CDR3: CASSYGDVLNSPLHF

length: 13
J: TRBJ2-5
V: TRBV5-6
size: NA
D: NA
DNA: TGTGCCAGCAGCTTGGCACCACAAGAGACCCAGTACTTC
CDR3: CASSLAPQETQYF

length: 13
J: TRBJ1-5
V: TRBV5-1
size: NA
D: TRBD1
DNA: TGCGCCAGCAGCGGAGACAGGGGTCAGCCCCAGCATTTT
CDR3: CASSGDRGQPQHF

length: 17
J: TRBJ1-1
V: TRBV29-1
size: few
D: NA
DNA: TGCAGCGCAGGGCCTATGCAGGGGATGGGTAGGAACACTGAAGCTTTCTTT
CDR3: CSAGPMQGMGRNTEAFF

length: 11
J: TRBJ1-2
V: TRBV5-4
size: NA
D: NA
DNA: TGTGCCAGCAGATCGGGGTACGGCTACACCTTC
CDR3: CASRSGYGYTF

length: 14
J: TRBJ1-1
V: TRBV10-3
size: few
D: TRBD1
DNA: TGTGCCATCAGCCCGACAGGGAGTAACACTGAAGCTTTCTTT
CDR3: CAISPTGSNTEAFF